These 18 T cell receptor beta chains were all obtained from the same sample, sequenced in a study of T-cell reconstitution after alpha-beta-depleted transplantation in children. Researchers prepared the TCRbeta library using unique molecular identifiers, the study reports. From the PCR reads, TCRdb called clonotypes with MiXCR, one entry per CDR3 protein. This sample has 490,000 or so distinct CDR3 sequences, with approximately 12% found just once. This sample comprised PBMCs from the stem cell graft donor, obtained from the stem cell graft. These receptors were obtained from a human donor who donated a stem cell graft to a child with combined immunodeficiency.

The rearrangement links TRBV20-1 to TRBJ2-1; TRBD2 agrees at 9 bases. V was pared by 0 bases and J by 3 bases, with 6 bases of the junction left unmatched. This CDR3 has 16 residues. The germline CDR1 and CDR2 sequences are DFQATT and SNEGSKA (reference sequence). Here the CDR3 reads CSARDWREGHYNEQFF. The CDR3 DNA is TGCAGTGCTAGAGATTGGCGGGAGGGACACTACAATGAGCAGTTCTTC.

This clonotype was picked up many times. The CDR3 loop reads CASSQTDSLLHSGANVLTF. In DNA, the CDR3 is TGTGCCAGCAGCCAGACCGACAGCTTACTTCACTCTGGGGCCAACGTCCTGACTTTC. This rearrangement joins TRBV11-1 to TRBJ2-6, with D maybe TRBD1 (5 bases). CDR3 size: 19 residues. Germline-derived CDR1 and CDR2 are SGHAT and FQDESV (reference sequence). V shed 5 bases and J shed 0 bases, with 20 bases lying between them.

The chain couples TRBV2 to TRBJ2-5, with D perhaps TRBD1 (6 bases). The CDR3 contains 12 residues. Trimming pared 8 bases from V and 4 bases from J, leaving 11 bases between. Germline values: CDR1 SNHLY, CDR2 FYNNEI. CDR3 bases: TGTGCCAGCTGTACAGGGATAGAGACCCAGTACTTC. Translation: CASCTGIETQYF.

This clonotype was recorded many times. One end of the junction varies from germline; a read error may be responsible. J is TRBJ2-2 and V is TRBV7-7; D uncertain. Germline lookup yields CDR1 SSHAT and CDR2 FNYEAQ (reference sequence). The CDR3 runs 14 residues. In DNA, the CDR3 is TGTGCTAGCAGCTTATACGCGAACACCGGGGAGCTGTTTTTT. Encoded protein: CASSLYANTGELFF.

This clonotype came up many times. The genes are TRBV7-2 and TRBJ2-3; 7 nucleotides line up with TRBD2. The CDR3 is 16 residues long. The V gene's germline CDR1 is SGHTA and CDR2 FQGNSA. V gave up 3 bases and J gave up 0 bases; unmatched junction bases: 6. CDR3 in amino acids: CASSLVGGSSTDTQYF. The CDR3 bases are TGTGCCAGCAGCTTGGTGGGGGGGTCTAGCACAGATACGCAGTATTTT.

Note on this clonotype: A much larger clone lies one base from this, so it may be a read error. The CDR3 end shows no conserved phenylalanine or tryptophan, and so a read error is likely. The chain carries TRBV29-1 and TRBJ2-3; TRBD2 is a possible D gene (6 bases). The length of the CDR3 is 15 residues. Germline CDR1 is SQVTM and CDR2 is ANQGSEA. V lost 1 base to trimming and J lost 0 bases, with 11 bases between them. In DNA form, the CDR3 reads TGCAGCGTTGAAGTGTTTGGGACTAGCACAGATACGCAGTATTTG. This sequence encodes CSVEVFGTSTDTQYL.

This clonotype was observed many times. V gene TRBV7-2 combines with J gene TRBJ1-5, with unresolved D. Germline V gene sequence: CDR1 SGHTA, CDR2 FQGNSA. V was clipped by 1 base and J by 6 bases, with 13 bases between them. The CDR3 length is 15 residues. In DNA, the CDR3 is TGTGCCAGCAGCTTAGATTCTCAGGTGGGTCAGCCCCAGCATTTT. Translated: CASSLDSQVGQPQHF. Complete variable domain (other parts from reference TRBV7-2 and TRBJ1-5): GAGVSQSPSNKVTEKGKDVELRCDPISGHTALYWYRQSLGQGLEFLIYFQGNSAPDKSGLPSDRFSAERTGGSVSTLTIQRTQQEDSAVYLCASSLDSQVGQPQHFGDGTRLSIL.

The CDR3 region is CASSWTPATVQETQYF. The CDR3, as DNA: TGCGCCAGCAGCTGGACACCGGCGACGGTGCAAGAGACCCAGTACTTC. The J gene is TRBJ2-5, the V gene TRBV5-1, with D maybe TRBD1 (5 bases). The V gene lost 3 bases and the J gene lost 2 bases, with 17 bases spanning the gap. CDR1 and CDR2 (germline): SGHRS, YFSETQ. The CDR3 runs 16 residues. The full variable domain, completed using reference TRBV5-1 and TRBJ2-5, is KAGVTQTPRYLIKTRGQQVTLSCSPISGHRSVSWYQQTPGQGLQFLFEYFSETQRNKGNFPGRFSGRQFSNSRSEMNVSTLELGDSALYLCASSWTPATVQETQYFGPGTRLLVL.

This clonotype was counted many times. The chain couples TRBV12-3 or TRBV12-4 to TRBJ2-3, with 7 nucleotides matching TRBD2. V dropped 6 bases and J dropped 2; count of bases not matched to a gene: 8. The CDR3 has 15 residues. Here the CDR3 DNA reads TGTGCCAGCAGCCGGGGGGTTAGCCCCACAGATACGCAGTATTTT. Translated: CASSRGVSPTDTQYF.

The rearrangement links TRBV12-3 or TRBV12-4 to TRBJ1-5; TRBD1 is a possible D gene (6 bases). The CDR3 runs 13 residues. V was clipped by 6 bases and J by 4 bases, with 10 bases between them. The CDR3 region is CASSRQENQPQHF. In DNA form, the CDR3 reads TGTGCCAGCAGCCGACAGGAGAATCAGCCCCAGCATTTT.

This clonotype was observed a few times. This chain uses TRBV4-3 with TRBJ1-3, with TRBD1 as a possible D gene (5 bases). The CDR3 loop spans 16 amino acids. Germline V gene data show CDR1 as LGHNA and CDR2 as YSLEER. Trimming took 4 bases from V and 0 from J, leaving 13 bases between them. CDR3 amino acids: CASSPKGQISGNTIYF. CDR3 nucleotide sequence: TGCGCCAGCAGCCCAAAGGGGCAGATCTCTGGAAACACCATATATTTT.

This clonotype turned up a few times. The chain uses TRBV27 and TRBJ2-5; D unclear. Germline-derived CDR1 and CDR2 are MNHEY and SMNVEV (reference sequence). Trimming took off 5 bases at V and 3 bases at J, with 13 bases between the two ends. There are 14 residues in the CDR3. The CDR3 DNA reads TGTGCCAGCAGTCCCCTCGGCGCGAAAGAGACCCAGTACTTC. It specifies CASSPLGAKETQYF.

This clonotype was counted many times. The chain joins TRBV29-1 to TRBJ1-6; D may be TRBD1 (6 bases). The ends were cut back, 5 bases at V and 5 bases at J, with 10 bases in the middle. This CDR3 comprises 13 residues. Germline assignment: CDR1 SQVTM and CDR2 ANQGSEA. CDR3 sequence (DNA): TGCAGCGTTAGGACAGATAATAATTCACCCCTCCACTTT. It codes for CSVRTDNNSPLHF.

This clonotype was observed a few times. V usage is TRBV29-1 and J usage is TRBJ2-2; 10 nucleotides match TRBD1. Per the germline V gene, CDR1 is SQVTM and CDR2 is ANQGSEA. The CDR3 consists of 17 residues. V was pared by 3 bases and J by 6 bases, with 13 bases of the junction left unmatched. CDR3 residues: CSVDRDRGLGLAGELFF. The CDR3 coding sequence is TGCAGCGTTGATAGGGACAGGGGCCTTGGGTTGGCCGGGGAGCTGTTTTTT.

This clonotype was observed at least ten times. This sequence joins TRBV7-8 and TRBJ2-3; perhaps TRBD2 as D (6 bases). Trimming removed 7 bases at V and 2 bases at J, with 16 bases between. CDR1 and CDR2 from the germline V gene are SGHVS and FQNEAQ. CDR3 size: 15 residues. The CDR3 DNA reads as TGTGCCAGCACACTCTGGGACTTCAACACAGATACGCAGTATTTT. Its translation is CASTLWDFNTDTQYF.

The chain has TRBV3-1 and TRBJ2-3; the match to TRBD1 covers 10 bases. The CDR3 is 17 residues long. The germline V gene has CDR1 LGHDT and CDR2 YNNKEL (reference sequence). The V segment lost 2 bases and the J segment 4 bases; nucleotides outside the gene matches: 9. CDR3 nucleotides: TGTGCCAGCAGCCAAAGTATGTGGACAGGGGGTGCAGATACGCAGTATTTT. It yields the protein CASSQSMWTGGADTQYF.

The genes are TRBV12-3 or TRBV12-4 and TRBJ2-7; D gene uncertain. CDR3 length: 12 residues. V was shortened by 8 bases and J by 9 bases, with 17 bases between the two germline ends. The CDR3 region has the DNA TGTGCCAGCTCGAGAGAGGCGGAAAGGCAGTACTTC. Amino acids: CASSREAERQYF.

This clonotype turned up a few times. This chain connects TRBV12-3 or TRBV12-4 to TRBJ1-4; D perhaps matches TRBD1 (6 bases). The germline V and J ends were trimmed by 1 base and 7 bases, with 13 bases remaining between them. This CDR3 region has 15 residues. The CDR3 loop reads CASSLGRGAGEKLFF. CDR3 nucleotide sequence: TGTGCCAGCAGTTTAGGTCGGGGGGCTGGTGAAAAACTGTTTTTT.